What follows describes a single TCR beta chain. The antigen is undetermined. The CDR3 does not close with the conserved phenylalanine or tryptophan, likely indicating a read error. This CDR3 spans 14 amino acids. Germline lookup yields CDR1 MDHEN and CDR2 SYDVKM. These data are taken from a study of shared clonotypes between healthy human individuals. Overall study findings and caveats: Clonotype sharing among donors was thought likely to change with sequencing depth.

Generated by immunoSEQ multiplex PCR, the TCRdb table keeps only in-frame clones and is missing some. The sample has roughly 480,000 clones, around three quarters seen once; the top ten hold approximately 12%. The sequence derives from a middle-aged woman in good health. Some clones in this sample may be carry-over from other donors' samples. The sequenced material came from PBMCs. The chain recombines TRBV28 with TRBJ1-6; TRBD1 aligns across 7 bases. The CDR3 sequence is CASSLGQDNSPLHS. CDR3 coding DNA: TGTGCCAGCAGTTTAGGACAGGATAATTCGCCCCTCCACTCT.